Shown below are 5 T cell receptor beta chains from a single sample sequenced in a study of blood T cell repertoires in COVID-19. Sequencing used immunoSEQ multiplex PCR; TCRdb keeps in-frame clones, though not all of them. The table lists some 140,000 clones, 75% to 90% of them singletons. The material sequenced was peripheral blood. The receptors shown here come from a man in his fifties with active COVID-19.

The chain is built from TRBV4-2 and TRBJ2-3, with 7 bases lining up with TRBD2. The CDR3 is 14 amino acids. The V and J ends lost 7 bases and 1 base, in that order; junction bases with no gene match: 5. CDR1 and CDR2 from the germline V gene are LGHNA and YNFKEQ. This chain's CDR3 is CASTPSGGTDTQYF. The DNA of the CDR3 is TGTGCCAGCACCCCCAGCGGGGGCACAGATACGCAGTATTTT.

The J gene is TRBJ1-4, the V gene TRBV30; TRBD1 aligns across 9 bases. Unmatched junction bases numbered 10, after V lost 4 bases and J lost 4 bases. The germline V gene has CDR1 GTSNPN and CDR2 SVGIG (reference sequence). This CDR3 is 16 amino acids long. CDR3: CAWTPGTGKGNEKLFF. The CDR3 DNA reads as TGTGCCTGGACACCAGGGACAGGGAAGGGTAATGAAAAACTGTTTTTT.

The chain combines TRBV18 with TRBJ1-1, with 7 positions matching TRBD1. Trimming removed 5 bases from V and 12 bases from J; junction bases left unmatched: 9. The CDR3 is 12 residues long. Looked up from germline, CDR1 is KGHSH and CDR2 is LQKENI. CDR3 sequence reads: CASSSDRDKTFF. For the CDR3, the DNA is TGTGCCAGCTCATCTGACAGGGATAAAACTTTCTTT.

The chain employs TRBV19 and TRBJ1-1; D not resolved. The CDR3 contains 14 residues. The germline V gene encodes CDR1 LNHDA and CDR2 SQIVND (reference sequence). Trimming left V 6 bases short and J 1 base short, with 12 bases between. CDR3: CASRSGSPNTEAFF. The CDR3 bases are TGTGCCAGTAGGTCCGGGTCTCCGAACACTGAAGCTTTCTTT.

In regard to this clone: The same CDR3 arises from other DNA sequences in this sample as well. This chain uses TRBV3-1 (or the pseudogene TRBV3-2) with TRBJ1-5, with D tentatively TRBD1 (5 bases). V lost 0 bases and J lost 4, with 10 bases in between. Per the germline V gene, CDR1 is LGHDT and CDR2 is YNNKEL (reference sequence). This CDR3 spans 15 amino acids. The CDR3 protein is CASSQDGAVNQPQHF. CDR3 nucleotide sequence: TGTGCCAGCAGCCAAGATGGGGCAGTGAATCAGCCCCAGCATTTT.